This T cell receptor (beta chain) came from a study of monozygotic twins with inflammatory bowel disease (dated by TCRdb to about 2019). Notes on the research overall: The complete study included 28 monozygotic twin pairs: 19 IBD-discordant Danish pairs and nine German pairs, of which four were IBD-concordant and five were IBD-discordant. Each individual had, on average, about 151 000 unique TCRalpha sequences and 181 000 unique TCRbeta sequences available for analysis. Disease-associated traits were sought mainly through comparisons between IBD patients and their genetically identical healthy co-twins within discordant pairs. Summary of the overall study and its limitations: Because patients were on differing immunosuppressive treatments, the repertoires may have picked up extra background noise and inter-individual variability. TCRbeta repertoire diversity, by inverse Simpson index, was decreased in IBD patients compared with their healthy co-twins. Fewer clonotypes were shared with other individuals by IBD patients than by healthy twins, most markedly in patients showing signs of disease activity. The results gave no support for a single strong signal or clonotype linked to IBD. The analysis was unable to tell apart different T cell subtypes. Repertoire similarity did not differ between concordant and discordant twins, which could be due to limited statistical power.

From each donor, a roughly 2.5 ml peripheral blood sample was collected into PAXgene tubes and stored at -80 degrees C. Total RNA was isolated from whole blood with the PAXgene blood miRNA kit on an automated QIAcube, without T cell sorting. Peripheral blood from monozygotic twin pairs who were concordant or discordant for inflammatory bowel disease underwent deep TCRalpha and TCRbeta repertoire profiling using unique molecular barcoding. Smoking habits were recorded for all twin pairs, and individuals were classified as current, former or never smokers. As encoded in the germline V gene (reference sequence), CDR1 is DFQATT while CDR2 is SNEGSKA. The CDR3 measures 16 amino acids from cysteine to phenylalanine. The coding DNA is unavailable. A note on this clonotype: The clone's antigen remains unknown.

Library construction relied on 5' RACE. For each TCR library, 3,000 to 4,000 ng of total RNA was used. For each sample, cDNA synthesis with SMARTScribe reverse transcriptase was split into eight separate reactions. During cDNA synthesis, template switching was used to introduce unique molecular identifiers that contained a 6-nucleotide sample barcode. Amplification of TCRalpha and TCRbeta cDNA involved two nested PCRs of about 15 and 9 cycles, and each PCR was followed by bead purification. Before amplification, the cDNA was both treated with uracil DNA-glycosylase and purified with the QIAquick PCR purification kit. The second PCR added Illumina TruSeq-compatible adapters along with sample-specific barcodes. TapeStation and Qubit were used to check library quality and concentration, and 4.5 to 6 ng of each library was pooled. Sequencing of the pooled libraries was done on an Illumina HiSeq2500 single-index Rapid Run using custom sequencing primers and 2 x 100 bp reads. The study's own analysis went as follows. MiGEC version 1.2.6 was used for UMI-based consensus assembly, which corrected PCR and sequencing errors. V(D)J alignment, clonotype assembly and CDR3 extraction were performed with MiXCR version 2.1.1. Normalisation of gene usage, clonotype sharing and MAIT/NKT TCR abundance was achieved by analysing the top 1000, 10 000 and 20 000 clonotypes per sample. Diversity was computed as the inverse Simpson index with the vegan R package after downsampling to 27 000 UMIs. Paired Mann-Whitney U tests on discordant twin pairs were used, with Benjamini-Hochberg multiple-testing correction. After the reads were reprocessed by TCRdb, one entry was made per CDR3 protein sequence, with no DNA. These V and J calls derive from TCRdb rather than the authors' analysis. The sample's clone listing holds about 380,000 distinct CDR3 sequences. Of the sample, approximately 2.4% is held by the ten largest clones.

This clonotype was sampled from a human donor with ulcerative colitis or Crohn's disease, or a healthy co-twin of an affected twin (not recorded which). The chain was built from TRBV20-1 and TRBJ1-6; TCRdb names TRBD1, which stays unverified in the absence of DNA. The sample consisted of blood. Here the CDR3 is given as CSARGGRDRSNSPLHF.